The T cell receptor (beta chain) described here comes from a study of OX40 agonist ivuxolimab in advanced cancers. Background on the study: Hepatocellular carcinoma, melanoma, renal cell or head and neck cancer affected the dose-escalation patients. Three partial responders included one hepatocellular carcinoma patient and two cutaneous melanoma patients. The study, taken as a whole, reports: Clonal expansion by week 6 occurred in CD4+ and CD8+ blood T cells (at 0.1 to 3.0 mg/kg).

The CDR3 spans 15 residues. Germline CDR1 reads SGHRS; CDR2 reads YFSETQ. Deletions cut 0 bases from V and 5 bases from J, with 11 bases between. Method: immunoSEQ multiplex PCR; TCRdb's copy keeps in-frame clones and lacks some. The data hold approximately 60,000 clones, with approximately 92% observed a single time. Turning to this clone: Its cognate antigen is unknown.

The specimen comprised CD4+ or CD8+ T cells sorted from blood, sampled in a trial of the OX40 agonist ivuxolimab. The receptor comes from an adult with an advanced solid tumor such as melanoma, head and neck, liver or kidney cancer. The V call is TRBV5-1, the J call TRBJ1-4; a possible D gene is TRBD1 (6 bases). CDR3 bases: TGCGCCAGCAGCTTGGCCGCAGGGGAAAATGAAAAACTGTTTTTT. Translation: CASSLAAGENEKLFF.